This T cell receptor (beta chain) was recorded in a study of vaccination effects on CD4 cells after COVID-19. Overall study findings and caveats: Late post-vaccination, clones induced by infection and those induced by vaccine underwent marked clonal contraction.

This table comes from immunoSEQ multiplex PCR, and its TCRdb copy is limited to in-frame clones, with some not included. The data hold 50,000 to 65,000 clones, with approximately 79% observed a single time. About this clone itself: As yet, its antigen is unknown.

With the ViraFEST assay, the study expanded antigen-specific CD4+ T cells using viral peptide pools, then sequenced them. Following 10 days of culture, CD4+ T cells were isolated. Nucleocapsid antibodies stayed negative before and after vaccination, showing no earlier SARS-CoV-2 infection. On both days 3 and 7, half of the culture medium was replaced with IL-2 medium. Germline loops: CDR1 LGHNA, CDR2 YNFKEQ. The junction had 11 bases not matched to a gene; V was cut back by 0 bases and J by 6 bases. The CDR3 runs to 18 residues. The material sequenced was CD4+ T cells from PBMCs cultured with HCoV-229E spike peptides, taken before COVID-19 vaccination. V gene TRBV4-2 combines with J gene TRBJ2-5, with 12 positions matching TRBD2. The source is a human donor who received a COVID-19 vaccine. The CDR3 region has the DNA TGTGCCAGCAGCCAAGATCCTAGGGCTAGCGGGGGGGGGCAGACCCAGTACTTC. Its protein is CASSQDPRASGGGQTQYF.